A selection of T cell receptor beta chains follows, all from one sample in a study of T cell repertoires in cytomegalovirus infection. TCRdb re-derived calls from the reads in MiXCR, one entry per CDR3 protein. The sample gives about 200,000 distinct CDR3 sequences, more than 9% of which show up once; 4.6% is in the top ten. Specimen: PBMCs. Receptors originate from a human donor in good health (CMV status not recorded). Some clones in this sample may be carry-over from other donors' samples. Both conserved end residues are part of each CDR3. The D gene is left open where the match is weak. Only part of the rows carry a size: once, few, many, or a class if the clone is expanded.

j_gene | v_gene | d_gene | abundance | CDR3aa | CDR3nt
TRBJ1-1 | TRBV4-3 | - | many | CASSQDRGRTEAFF | TGCGCCAGCAGCCAAGATAGGGGTCGGACTGAAGCTTTCTTT
TRBJ2-2 | TRBV20-1 | TRBD2 | - | CSAGPPSGGSPTGELFF | TGCAGTGCCGGCCCGCCCAGCGGGGGGTCACCAACCGGGGAGCTGTTTTTT
TRBJ1-5 | TRBV7-2 | - | many | CASSLVTGEGQPQHF | TGTGCCAGCAGCTTAGTAACGGGGGAAGGACAGCCCCAGCATTTT
TRBJ2-2 | TRBV7-2 | TRBD2 | many | CASRPSGVSTGELFF | TGTGCCAGCAGGCCTAGCGGAGTAAGCACCGGGGAGCTGTTTTTT
TRBJ2-3 | TRBV29-1 | TRBD1 | few | CSVVPGQNTDTQYF | TGCAGCGTCGTCCCGGGACAGAACACAGATACGCAGTATTTT
TRBJ2-5 | TRBV10-3 | - | many | CAISEVQGTQETQYF | TGTGCCATCAGTGAGGTACAGGGTACCCAAGAGACCCAGTACTTC
TRBJ1-2 | TRBV7-2 | - | many | CASSLSPSANYGYTF | TGTGCCAGCAGCTTATCTCCTTCAGCTAACTATGGCTACACCTTC
TRBJ1-2 | TRBV7-2 | - | many | CASSLEGISNYGYTF | TGTGCCAGCAGCTTAGAGGGAATAAGTAACTATGGCTACACCTTC
TRBJ2-1 | TRBV7-2 | TRBD2 | many | CASSFNNERGGEQFF | TGTGCCAGCAGCTTTAATAATGAACGGGGGGGTGAGCAGTTCTTC
TRBJ1-2 | TRBV28 | - | - | CASSPRLGPWDYGYTF | TGTGCCAGCAGTCCCCGATTGGGGCCGTGGGACTATGGCTACACCTTC
TRBJ2-5 | TRBV10-3 | TRBD1 | - | CAVGQGRQTQYF | TGTGCCGTCGGACAGGGGCGGCAGACCCAGTACTTC
TRBJ2-7 | TRBV19 | TRBD2 | - | CASRRLAGAEYEQYF | TGTGCCAGTAGGCGACTAGCGGGGGCCGAATACGAGCAGTACTTC
TRBJ2-1 | TRBV12-3/TRBV12-4 | TRBD2 | many | CASRDTSGGYNEQFF | TGTGCCAGCAGAGACACTAGCGGGGGTTACAATGAGCAGTTCTTC
TRBJ2-2 | TRBV12-3/TRBV12-4 | - | - | CAARQGSTGELFF | TGTGCAGCCCGGCAGGGGTCCACCGGGGAGCTGTTTTTT